The 3 T cell receptor beta chains below come from one sample, sequenced in a study of T cells in Graves' hyperthyroidism and ophthalmopathy. Amplification of TCR beta CDR3 regions used RNA as the template. In the first-round RT-PCR of the TCR CDR3, the HTBI primer set was used. Each CDR3 protein is one row after TCRdb ran MiXCR on the multiplex PCR reads. Among hundreds of thousands of distinct CDR3 sequences listed, 15% to 18% were seen once. Sequenced: blood. The receptor source for this set is a woman aged 18-29 years with Graves' hyperthyroidism.

This clonotype was seen ten or more times. The V gene is TRBV5-1, the J gene TRBJ2-6; TRBD1 or TRBD2 may be the D gene (5 bases each). Germline assignment: CDR1 SGHRS and CDR2 YFSETQ. The CDR3 length is 17 residues. V lost 4 bases and J 0 bases, leaving 14 bases between the germline ends. The chain's CDR3 is CASSGTGSRSGANVLTF. The CDR3 bases are TGCGCCAGCAGCGGGACGGGGTCCCGCTCTGGGGCCAACGTCCTGACTTTC.

The rearrangement uses TRBV29-1 and TRBJ1-4; D unclear. This CDR3 region has 11 residues. Trimming shortened V by 0 bases and J by 8 bases, and 4 bases separated the two germline ends. Per germline, CDR1 SQVTM and CDR2 ANQGSEA. The CDR3: CSVEDREKLFF. The CDR3 bases are TGCAGCGTTGAAGATCGCGAAAAACTGTTTTTT.

This clonotype was detected many times. This chain joins TRBV2 and TRBJ2-5; 9 bases agree with TRBD1. The CDR3 runs 13 residues. Per the germline V gene, CDR1 is SNHLY and CDR2 is FYNNEI. V was clipped by 9 bases and J by 4 bases; unmatched bases: 6. CDR3 coding DNA: TGTGCCAGAAGCGGGACAGGGAGAGAGACCCAGTACTTC. It yields the protein CARSGTGRETQYF.